This TCR beta chain originates from a study of regulatory T cells in long-lasting Graves disease. Indicated time point: newly diagnosed GD, antithyroid drugs for less than 3 months. From RNA extracted from PBMCs, the TCR library was made. Building the TCR beta libraries relied on iRepertoire HTBI primers, and CDR3 regions underwent Arm-PCR. Source study methods: Sample data revealed approximately 56 TRBV and 11 to 15 TRBJ segments. From the multiplex PCR reads, TCRdb called clonotypes with MiXCR, one entry per CDR3 protein. These V and J calls are TCRdb output, not the study's own analysis. The data hold 250,000 to 400,000 distinct CDR3 sequences, with 18% observed a single time. This CDR3 region has 14 residues. Trimming took 3 bases from V and 2 from J, leaving 12 bases between them. Germline V gives CDR1 DFQATT, CDR2 SNEGSKA (reference sequence). In this sample, this clonotype turned up a few times. Antigen unknown.

Study conclusions and caveats: The study found TRBV28, TRBJ1-2 and TRBJ2-5 favored in persistent disease.

V gene TRBV20-1 combines with J gene TRBJ2-3; the D call may be TRBD1 or TRBD2 (5 bases each). The sequencing used peripheral blood mononuclear cells (PBMCs), collected at new diagnosis, from a patient treated with antithyroid drugs. This TCR was recovered from a female donor with Graves disease. CDR3 residues: CSARRGGLTDTQYF. The CDR3, as DNA: TGCAGTGCTAGGAGGGGCGGGCTCACAGATACGCAGTATTTT.